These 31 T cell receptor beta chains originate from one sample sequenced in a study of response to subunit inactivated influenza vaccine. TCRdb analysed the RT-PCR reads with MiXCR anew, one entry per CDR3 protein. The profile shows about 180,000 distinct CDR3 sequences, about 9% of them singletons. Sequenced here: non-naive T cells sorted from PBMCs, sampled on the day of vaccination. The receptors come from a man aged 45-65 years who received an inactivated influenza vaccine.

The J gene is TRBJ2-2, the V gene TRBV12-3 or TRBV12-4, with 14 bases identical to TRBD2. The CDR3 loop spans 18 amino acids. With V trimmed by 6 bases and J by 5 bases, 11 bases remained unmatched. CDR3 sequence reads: CASSQIRLAGGSTGELFF. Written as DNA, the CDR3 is TGTGCCAGCAGCCAGATCCGACTAGCGGGAGGGTCGACCGGGGAGCTGTTTTTT.

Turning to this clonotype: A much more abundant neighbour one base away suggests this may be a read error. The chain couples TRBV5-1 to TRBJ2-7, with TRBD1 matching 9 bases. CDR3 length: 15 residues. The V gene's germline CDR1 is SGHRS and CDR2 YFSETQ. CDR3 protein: CVSSLVGTGKDEQYF. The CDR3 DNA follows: TGCGTCAGCAGCTTGGTTGGGACAGGGAAGGACGAGCAGTACTTC. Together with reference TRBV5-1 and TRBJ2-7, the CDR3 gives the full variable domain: KAGVTQTPRYLIKTRGQQVTLSCSPISGHRSVSWYQQTPGQGLQFLFEYFSETQRNKGNFPGRFSGRQFSNSRSEMNVSTLELGDSALYLCVSSLVGTGKDEQYFGPGTRLTVT.

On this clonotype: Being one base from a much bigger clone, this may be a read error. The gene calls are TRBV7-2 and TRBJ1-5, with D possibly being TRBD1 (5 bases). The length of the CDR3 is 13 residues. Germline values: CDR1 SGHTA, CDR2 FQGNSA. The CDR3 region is CARSLQGGQPQHF. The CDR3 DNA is TGTGCCAGAAGCTTGCAGGGAGGTCAGCCCCAGCATTTT.

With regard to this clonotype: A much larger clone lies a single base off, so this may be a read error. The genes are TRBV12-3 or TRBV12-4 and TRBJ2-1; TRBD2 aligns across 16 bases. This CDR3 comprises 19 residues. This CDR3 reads CTSSSGTSGRARSYNEQFF. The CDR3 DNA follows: TGTACCAGCAGTTCAGGGACTAGCGGGAGGGCCAGGTCCTACAATGAGCAGTTCTTC.

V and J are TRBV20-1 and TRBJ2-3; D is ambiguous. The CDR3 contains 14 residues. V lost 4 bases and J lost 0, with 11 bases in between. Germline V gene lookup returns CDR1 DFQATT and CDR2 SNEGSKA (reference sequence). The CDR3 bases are TGCAGTGCTAAGGGAAGTGGGAGCACAGATACGCAGTATTTT. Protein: CSAKGSGSTDTQYF.

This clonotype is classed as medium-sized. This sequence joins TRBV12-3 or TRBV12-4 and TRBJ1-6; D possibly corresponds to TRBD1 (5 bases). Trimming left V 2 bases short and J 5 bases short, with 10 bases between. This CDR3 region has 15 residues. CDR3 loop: CASSLSGPNNSPLHF. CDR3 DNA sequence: TGTGCCAGCAGTTTATCGGGACCGAATAATTCACCCCTCCACTTT.

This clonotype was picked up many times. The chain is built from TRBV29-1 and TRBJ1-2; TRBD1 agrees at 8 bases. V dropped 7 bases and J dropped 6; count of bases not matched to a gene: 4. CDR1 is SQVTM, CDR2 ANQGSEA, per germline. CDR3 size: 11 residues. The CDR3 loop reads CSAQGADGYTF. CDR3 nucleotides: TGCAGCGCCCAGGGGGCGGATGGCTACACCTTC.

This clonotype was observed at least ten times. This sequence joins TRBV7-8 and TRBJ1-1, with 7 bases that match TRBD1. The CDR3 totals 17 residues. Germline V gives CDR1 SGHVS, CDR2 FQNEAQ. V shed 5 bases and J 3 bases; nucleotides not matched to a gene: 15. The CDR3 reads CASSRAAQGRIYTEAFF. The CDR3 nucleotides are TGTGCCAGCAGCCGAGCGGCACAGGGGCGTATATACACTGAAGCTTTCTTT.

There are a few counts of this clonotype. CDR3 coding DNA: TGTGCCAGCAGTTGGGGGACTCTCCTGCCCCATGACAATGAGCAGTTCTTC. The encoded protein is CASSWGTLLPHDNEQFF. The J gene is TRBJ2-1, the V gene TRBV2; possible D gene TRBD2, 6 bases. Germline V gives CDR1 SNHLY, CDR2 FYNNEI. V gave up 5 bases and J gave up 5 bases, with 22 bases separating them. The length of the CDR3 is 17 residues. Filled out from reference TRBV2 and TRBJ2-1, the complete variable domain reads EPEVTQTPSHQVTQMGQEVILRCVPISNHLYFYWYRQILGQKVEFLVSFYNNEISEKSEIFDDQFSVERPDGSNFTLKIRSTKLEDSAMYFCASSWGTLLPHDNEQFFGPGTRLTVL.

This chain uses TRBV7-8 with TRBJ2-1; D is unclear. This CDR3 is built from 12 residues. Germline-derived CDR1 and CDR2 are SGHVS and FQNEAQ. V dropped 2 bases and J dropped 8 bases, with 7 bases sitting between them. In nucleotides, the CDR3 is TGTGCCAGCAGCTTAACGGTGGATGAGCAGTTCTTC. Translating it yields CASSLTVDEQFF.

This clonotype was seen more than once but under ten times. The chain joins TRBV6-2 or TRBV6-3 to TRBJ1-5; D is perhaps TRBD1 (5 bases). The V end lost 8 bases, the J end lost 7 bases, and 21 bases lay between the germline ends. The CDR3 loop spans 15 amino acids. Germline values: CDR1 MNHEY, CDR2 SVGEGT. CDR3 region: CASGATAFEGQPQHF. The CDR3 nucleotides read TGTGCCAGCGGGGCGACAGCGTTTGAGGGACAGCCCCAGCATTTT.

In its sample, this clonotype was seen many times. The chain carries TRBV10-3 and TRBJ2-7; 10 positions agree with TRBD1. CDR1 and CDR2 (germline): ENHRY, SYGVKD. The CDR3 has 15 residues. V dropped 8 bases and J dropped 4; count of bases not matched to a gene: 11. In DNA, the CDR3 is TGTGCCATCGGTTCCCCGGACAGGGGGATTTACGAGCAGTACTTC. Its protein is CAIGSPDRGIYEQYF.

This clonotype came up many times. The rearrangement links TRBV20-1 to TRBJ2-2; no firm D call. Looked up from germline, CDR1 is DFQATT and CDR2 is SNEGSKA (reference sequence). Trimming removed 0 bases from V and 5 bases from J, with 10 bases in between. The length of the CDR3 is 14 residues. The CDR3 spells CSARDLRLTGELFF. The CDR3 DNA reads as TGCAGTGCTAGAGATCTCCGCCTTACCGGGGAGCTGTTTTTT.

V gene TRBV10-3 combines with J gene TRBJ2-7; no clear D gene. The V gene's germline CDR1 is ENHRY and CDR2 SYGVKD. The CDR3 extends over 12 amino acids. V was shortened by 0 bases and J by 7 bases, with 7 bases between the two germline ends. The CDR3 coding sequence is TGTGCCATCAGTGAGTCGAAGGCTGAGCAGTACTTC. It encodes CAISESKAEQYF.

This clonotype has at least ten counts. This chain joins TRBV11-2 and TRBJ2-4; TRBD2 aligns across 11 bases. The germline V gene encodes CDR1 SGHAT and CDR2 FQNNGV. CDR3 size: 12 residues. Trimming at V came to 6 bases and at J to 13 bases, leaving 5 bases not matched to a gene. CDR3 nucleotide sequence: TGTGCCAGCAGTCTAGGGACTAGCGGACAGTACTTC. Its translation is CASSLGTSGQYF.

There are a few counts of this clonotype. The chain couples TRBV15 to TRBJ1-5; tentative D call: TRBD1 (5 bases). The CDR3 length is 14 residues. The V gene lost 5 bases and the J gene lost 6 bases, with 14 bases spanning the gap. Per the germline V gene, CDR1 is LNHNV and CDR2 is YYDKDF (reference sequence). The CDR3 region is CATSGTGESQPQHF. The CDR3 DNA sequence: TGTGCCACCAGCGGGACCGGGGAGAGTCAGCCCCAGCATTTT.

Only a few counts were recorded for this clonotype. The CDR3, as DNA: TGCGCCAGCAGCCAAAGGGAAACCGGGGAGCTGTTTTTT. Protein sequence: CASSQRETGELFF. The chain uses TRBV4-1 and TRBJ2-2; no reliable D call. This CDR3 spans 13 amino acids. Germline CDR1 is MGHRA and CDR2 is YSYEKL. V was shortened by 2 bases and J by 5 bases, with 6 bases between the two germline ends.

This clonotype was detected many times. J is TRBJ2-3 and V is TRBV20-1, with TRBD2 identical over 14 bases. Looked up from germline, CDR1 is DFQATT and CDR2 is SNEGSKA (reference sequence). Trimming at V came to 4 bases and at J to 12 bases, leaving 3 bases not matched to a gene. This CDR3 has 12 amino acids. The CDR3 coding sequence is TGCAGTGCTACCGGGACTAGCGGGAGTCAGTATTTT. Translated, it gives CSATGTSGSQYF.

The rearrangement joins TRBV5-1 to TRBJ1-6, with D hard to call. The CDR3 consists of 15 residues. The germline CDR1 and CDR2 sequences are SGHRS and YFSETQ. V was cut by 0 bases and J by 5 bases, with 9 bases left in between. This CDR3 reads CASSLDWRNNSPLHF. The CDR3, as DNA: TGCGCCAGCAGCTTGGACTGGAGGAATAATTCACCCCTCCACTTT.

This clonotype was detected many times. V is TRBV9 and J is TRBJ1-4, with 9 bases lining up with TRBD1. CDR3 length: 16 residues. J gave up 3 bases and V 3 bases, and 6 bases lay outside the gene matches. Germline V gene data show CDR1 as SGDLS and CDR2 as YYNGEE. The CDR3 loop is CASSAGGQGPNEKLFF. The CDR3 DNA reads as TGTGCCAGCAGCGCGGGAGGACAGGGGCCTAATGAAAAACTGTTTTTT.

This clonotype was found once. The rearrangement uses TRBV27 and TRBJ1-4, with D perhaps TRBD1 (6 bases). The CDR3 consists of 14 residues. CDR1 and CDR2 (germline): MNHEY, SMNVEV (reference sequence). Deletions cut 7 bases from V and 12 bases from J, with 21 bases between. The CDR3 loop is CASKQGRRSEELFF. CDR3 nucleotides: TGTGCCAGCAAACAGGGCAGGAGGAGTGAGGAACTGTTTTTT. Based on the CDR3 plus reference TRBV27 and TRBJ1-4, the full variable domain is EAQVTQNPRYLITVTGKKLTVTCSQNMNHEYMSWYRQDPGLGLRQIYYSMNVEVTDKGDVPEGYKVSRKEKRNFPLILESPSPNQTSLYFCASKQGRRSEELFFGSGTQLSVL.

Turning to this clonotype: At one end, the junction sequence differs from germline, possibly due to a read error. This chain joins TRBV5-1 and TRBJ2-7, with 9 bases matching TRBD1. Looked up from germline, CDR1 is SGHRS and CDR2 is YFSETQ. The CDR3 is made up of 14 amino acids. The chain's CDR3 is CAGSSGQGRYEQYF. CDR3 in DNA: TGCGCCGGCAGCTCGGGACAGGGTAGGTACGAGCAGTACTTC.

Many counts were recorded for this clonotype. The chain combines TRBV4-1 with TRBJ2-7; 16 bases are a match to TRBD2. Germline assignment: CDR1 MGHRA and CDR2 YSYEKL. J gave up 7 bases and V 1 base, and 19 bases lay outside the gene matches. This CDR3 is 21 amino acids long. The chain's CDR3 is CASSQAAARMGLAGGLREQYF. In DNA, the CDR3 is TGCGCCAGCAGCCAAGCAGCCGCGCGTATGGGACTAGCGGGAGGGCTGAGGGAGCAGTACTTC.

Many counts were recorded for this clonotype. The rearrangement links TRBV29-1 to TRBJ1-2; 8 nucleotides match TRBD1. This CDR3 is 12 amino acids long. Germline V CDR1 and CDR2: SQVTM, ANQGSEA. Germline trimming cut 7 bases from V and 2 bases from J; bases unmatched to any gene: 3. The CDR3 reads CSARQGNYGYTF. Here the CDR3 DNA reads TGCAGCGCCCGACAGGGGAACTATGGCTACACCTTC. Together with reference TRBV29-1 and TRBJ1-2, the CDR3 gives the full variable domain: SAVISQKPSRDICQRGTSLTIQCQVDSQVTMMFWYRQQPGQSLTLIATANQGSEATYESGFVIDKFPISRPNLTFSTLTVSNMSPEDSSIYLCSARQGNYGYTFGSGTRLTVV.

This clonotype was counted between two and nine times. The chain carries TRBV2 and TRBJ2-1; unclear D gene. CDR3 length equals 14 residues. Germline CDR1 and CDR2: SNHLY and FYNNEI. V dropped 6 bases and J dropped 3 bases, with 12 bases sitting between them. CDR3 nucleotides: TGTGCCAGCAGGGGTCCAGGCGTCTACAATGAGCAGTTCTTC. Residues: CASRGPGVYNEQFF.

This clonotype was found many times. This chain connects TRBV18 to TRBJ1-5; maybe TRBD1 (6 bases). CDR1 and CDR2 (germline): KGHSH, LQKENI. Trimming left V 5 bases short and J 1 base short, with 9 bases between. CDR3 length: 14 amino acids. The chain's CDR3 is CASSSGQSNQPQHF. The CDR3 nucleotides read TGTGCCAGCTCATCGGGACAAAGCAATCAGCCCCAGCATTTT.

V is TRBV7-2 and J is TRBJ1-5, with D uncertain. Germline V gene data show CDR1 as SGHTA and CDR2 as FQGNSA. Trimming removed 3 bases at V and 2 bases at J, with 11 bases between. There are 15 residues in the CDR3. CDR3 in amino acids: CASSLSRNGNQPQHF. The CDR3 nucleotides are TGTGCCAGCAGCTTGAGCAGGAATGGCAATCAGCCCCAGCATTTT.

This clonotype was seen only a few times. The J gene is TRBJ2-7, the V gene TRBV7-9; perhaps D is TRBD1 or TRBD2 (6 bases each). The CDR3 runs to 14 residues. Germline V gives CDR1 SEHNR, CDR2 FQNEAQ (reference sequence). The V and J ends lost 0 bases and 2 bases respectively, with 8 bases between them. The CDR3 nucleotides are TGTGCCAGCAGCTTAGCGGAGGGGGCCTACGAGCAGTACTTC. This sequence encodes CASSLAEGAYEQYF. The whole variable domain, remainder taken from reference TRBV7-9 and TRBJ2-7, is DTGVSQNPRHKITKRGQNVTFRCDPISEHNRLYWYRQTLGQGPEFLTYFQNEAQLEKSRLLSDRFSAERPKGSFSTLEIQRTEQGDSAMYLCASSLAEGAYEQYFGPGTRLTVT.

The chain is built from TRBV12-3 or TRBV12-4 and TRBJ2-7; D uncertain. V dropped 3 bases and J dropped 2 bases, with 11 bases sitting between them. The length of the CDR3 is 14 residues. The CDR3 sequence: CASSLGGRPYEQYF. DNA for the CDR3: TGTGCCAGCAGTTTGGGTGGCCGACCCTACGAGCAGTACTTC.

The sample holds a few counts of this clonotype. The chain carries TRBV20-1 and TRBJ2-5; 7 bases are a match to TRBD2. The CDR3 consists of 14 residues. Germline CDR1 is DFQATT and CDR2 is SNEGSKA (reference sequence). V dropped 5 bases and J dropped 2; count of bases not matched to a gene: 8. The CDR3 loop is CSAPRWEGQETQYF. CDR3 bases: TGCAGTGCTCCCCGCTGGGAGGGGCAAGAGACCCAGTACTTC.

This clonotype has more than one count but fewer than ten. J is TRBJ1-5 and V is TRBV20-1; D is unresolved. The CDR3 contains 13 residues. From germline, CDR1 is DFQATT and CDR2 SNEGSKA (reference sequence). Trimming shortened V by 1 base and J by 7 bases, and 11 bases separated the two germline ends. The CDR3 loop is CSARGPPAQPQHF. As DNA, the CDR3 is TGCAGTGCTAGAGGCCCCCCCGCCCAGCCCCAGCATTTT.